These 27 T cell receptor beta chains were all obtained from the same sample, sequenced in a study of T cell responses to AZD1222 COVID-19 vaccine. Produced via immunoSEQ multiplex PCR; TCRdb's table is partial and in-frame only. The sample yields over 130,000 clones, roughly 90% seen once. The sample in question was peripheral blood, obtained 28 days after the second AZD1222 dose. The receptor source for this set is an adult who received the AZD1222 COVID-19 vaccine.

The rearrangement links TRBV14 to TRBJ1-1; D unclear. V lost 1 base and J 1 base, leaving 7 bases between the germline ends. The germline gives CDR1 SGHDN, CDR2 FVKESK. This CDR3 is built from 14 residues. In DNA, the CDR3 is TGTGCCAGCAGCCAAGTTTTAGGGAACACTGAAGCTTTCTTT. It is translated as CASSQVLGNTEAFF.

The genes are TRBV28 and TRBJ1-5; tentative D call: TRBD1 (6 bases). The germline V gene encodes CDR1 MDHEN and CDR2 SYDVKM. V was cut by 6 bases and J by 9 bases, with 9 bases left in between. The length of the CDR3 is 11 residues. DNA for the CDR3: TGTGCCAGCAGCCAGGGGAGGCCCCAGCATTTT. This codes for CASSQGRPQHF.

The chain employs TRBV29-1 and TRBJ2-3, with 7 bases that match TRBD1. Trimming took 7 bases from V and 2 from J; bases not matched to a gene: 12. Germline values: CDR1 SQVTM, CDR2 ANQGSEA. This CDR3 is built from 15 residues. The CDR3 DNA is TGCAGCGGGAGACCGGGACAGAGTTTCACAGATACGCAGTATTTT. This encodes CSGRPGQSFTDTQYF.

The CDR3 loop reads CASSLGTSGATDTQYF. The CDR3 region has the DNA TGTGCCAGCAGTCTTGGGACTAGCGGGGCAACAGATACGCAGTATTTT. The chain recombines TRBV6-6 with TRBJ2-3; 13 positions agree with TRBD2. After removal of 5 bases from V and 3 bases from J, the junction contained 5 bases not matched to a gene. The CDR3 runs 16 residues. Germline CDR1 reads MNHNY; CDR2 reads SVGAGI (reference sequence).

The rearrangement joins TRBV4-2 to TRBJ1-5, with TRBD1 identical over 8 bases. Per the germline V gene, CDR1 is LGHNA and CDR2 is YNFKEQ. The CDR3 loop spans 20 amino acids. V shed 0 bases, J shed 0 bases, and the junction held 13 bases outside the gene matches. The CDR3 bases are TGTGCCAGCAGCCAAGATGAAGGGTTGGCAGGGGGCGTTAGCAATCAGCCCCAGCATTTT. Protein product: CASSQDEGLAGGVSNQPQHF.

The chain uses TRBV10-3 and TRBJ2-3, with D perhaps being TRBD1 or TRBD2 (5 bases each). CDR3 length: 13 amino acids. The germline V gene encodes CDR1 ENHRY and CDR2 SYGVKD. With 6 bases removed from V and 4 bases from J, the gap between germline ends came to 11 bases. CDR3: CAIRLEGPDTQYF. As DNA, the CDR3 is TGTGCCATCAGGCTAGAGGGGCCAGATACGCAGTATTTT.

This clone was observed a few times. The chain has TRBV9 and TRBJ2-2; D gene uncertain. V was trimmed by 2 bases and J by 4 bases, leaving 3 bases between them. The CDR3 extends over 12 amino acids. Germline assignment: CDR1 SGDLS and CDR2 YYNGEE. The CDR3 coding sequence is TGTGCCAGCAGCGTTTTCACCGGGGAGCTGTTTTTT. Amino acids: CASSVFTGELFF.

V gene TRBV30 combines with J gene TRBJ2-2; D gene unclear. With 4 bases removed from V and 7 bases from J, the gap between germline ends came to 7 bases. This CDR3 region has 11 residues. Germline V gene sequence: CDR1 GTSNPN, CDR2 SVGIG (reference sequence). The CDR3 DNA reads as TGTGCCTGGAAAGGTGACGGGGAGCTGTTTTTT. It translates to CAWKGDGELFF.

This chain joins TRBV11-2 and TRBJ1-3, with 10 positions matching TRBD1. CDR1 and CDR2 (germline): SGHAT, FQNNGV. V lost 6 bases to trimming and J lost 4 bases; unmatched junction nucleotides: 6. CDR3 size: 15 residues. The CDR3 loop reads CASRRQGARGNTIYF. DNA for the CDR3: TGTGCCAGCAGACGACAGGGGGCGCGGGGAAACACCATATATTTT.

This clone was seen a single time. The identical CDR3 is also encoded by other nucleotide sequences in the sample. The chain couples TRBV7-9 to TRBJ1-1; 7 bases fit TRBD1. This CDR3 spans 14 amino acids. Germline CDR1 and CDR2: SEHNR and FQNEAQ (reference sequence). The J segment lost 1 base and the V segment lost 1 base, leaving 0 bases of the junction unmatched. CDR3 coding DNA: TGTGCCAGCAGCTTAGGGGACAGGAACACTGAAGCTTTCTTT. This translates into CASSLGDRNTEAFF.

The CDR3 spells CASSFPSGGSVTF. Written as DNA, the CDR3 is TGTGCCAGTAGCTTCCCCTCGGGGGGGAGCGTAACCTTC. The chain joins TRBV19 to TRBJ1-2, with D perhaps TRBD1 (5 bases). This CDR3 region has 13 residues. Germline lookup yields CDR1 LNHDA and CDR2 SQIVND (reference sequence). Trimming removed 6 bases from V and 14 bases from J, with 22 bases in between.

This sequence joins TRBV4-3 and TRBJ2-7; 10 bases align to TRBD1. The V gene's germline CDR1 is LGHNA and CDR2 YSLEER. This CDR3 has 14 amino acids. The V gene end was trimmed by 3 bases and the J gene end by 5 bases; junction bases not matched to a gene: 4. This CDR3 is CASSQTGGRDEQYF. The CDR3 nucleotides are TGCGCCAGCAGCCAGACAGGGGGCAGGGACGAGCAGTACTTC.

The chain uses TRBV24-1 and TRBJ2-1, with 11 bases aligning to TRBD2. Losses at the gene ends were 4 bases for V and 4 bases for J; bases not matched to a gene: 11. The CDR3 is made up of 18 amino acids. CDR1 is KGHDR and CDR2 is SFDVKD in the germline V gene. The CDR3 loop reads CATSDPKLAGALYNEQFF. The CDR3 DNA reads TGTGCCACCAGTGACCCCAAACTAGCGGGAGCTCTTTACAATGAGCAGTTCTTC.

In its sample, this clone was seen a few times. In DNA form, the CDR3 reads TGTGCCAGCAGGGGACAGTTCACCGGGGAGCTGTTTTTT. This encodes CASRGQFTGELFF. This chain uses TRBV6-5 with TRBJ2-2, with 7 bases identical to TRBD1. Trimming cost V 6 bases and J 4 bases; bases outside gene matches: 2. Germline loops: CDR1 MNHEY, CDR2 SVGAGI. The CDR3 has 13 residues.

The rearrangement uses TRBV21-1 and TRBJ1-2; TRBD1 is the table's D call and was not checked against the DNA. TRBV21-1 is a pseudogene locus. CDR3 length: 17 amino acids. The CDR3: CASSPKIRGTEFYGYTF. Written as DNA, the CDR3 is TGTGCCAGCAGCCCCAAAATCCGGGGGACAGAGTTCTATGGCTACACCTTC.

A note on this clone: Other DNA variants within this sample encode the same CDR3. The chain is built from TRBV9 and TRBJ1-5, with D perhaps matching TRBD1 (5 bases). This CDR3 region has 15 residues. Germline V gene sequence: CDR1 SGDLS, CDR2 YYNGEE. Trimming removed 0 bases at V and 1 base at J, with 8 bases between. The CDR3 here is CASSVDGGSNQPQHF. The CDR3 DNA follows: TGTGCCAGCAGCGTAGACGGGGGAAGCAATCAGCCCCAGCATTTT.

This clone was seen a few times. The CDR3: CASSMMGQGPSYEQYF. The CDR3 nucleotides read TGTGCCAGTAGTATGATGGGACAGGGACCTTCCTACGAGCAGTACTTC. The V call is TRBV19, the J call TRBJ2-7, with 9 nucleotides matching TRBD1. CDR3 length equals 16 residues. Germline lookup yields CDR1 LNHDA and CDR2 SQIVND (reference sequence). Trimming at V came to 3 bases and at J to 1 base, leaving 7 bases not matched to a gene.

This clone appeared once. The rearrangement uses TRBV6-1 and TRBJ2-7; 9 bases align to TRBD1. The length of the CDR3 is 16 residues. V shed 0 bases and J 2 bases; nucleotides not matched to a gene: 5. Germline CDR1 MNHNS, CDR2 SASEGT. The CDR3 is CASSEALGQGAYEQYF. DNA of the CDR3: TGTGCCAGCAGTGAAGCGCTGGGACAGGGTGCCTACGAGCAGTACTTC.

The rearrangement links TRBV29-1 to TRBJ1-1; no firm D call. Germline V lookup: CDR1 SQVTM, CDR2 ANQGSEA. Trimming left V 4 bases short and J 5 bases short, with 11 bases between. This CDR3 region has 12 residues. The CDR3 is CSVVDGRTEAFF. CDR3 nucleotides: TGCAGCGTTGTGGATGGACGGACTGAAGCTTTCTTT.

This chain uses TRBV14 with TRBJ1-3, with 9 bases identical to TRBD1. V lost 3 bases and J lost 7; bases outside the gene matches: 4. This CDR3 region has 14 residues. Germline values: CDR1 SGHDN, CDR2 FVKESK. CDR3 sequence: CASSQTGTGNTIYF. In DNA form, the CDR3 reads TGTGCCAGCAGCCAGACCGGGACAGGGAACACCATATATTTT.

CDR3 region: CASSLPGTGGLETQYF. The CDR3 coding sequence is TGTGCCAGCAGCTTGCCCGGGACAGGGGGCTTGGAGACCCAGTACTTC. The chain is built from TRBV5-6 and TRBJ2-5; 12 bases agree with TRBD1. This CDR3 spans 16 amino acids. CDR1 is SGHDT and CDR2 is YYEEEE in the germline V gene. Trimming took 1 base from V and 5 from J; bases not matched to a gene: 6.

This rearrangement joins TRBV2 to TRBJ2-1; 8 bases line up with TRBD1. CDR3 length equals 15 residues. The V segment lost 3 bases and the J segment 3 bases; nucleotides outside the gene matches: 4. Germline CDR1 reads SNHLY; CDR2 reads FYNNEI. The CDR3 DNA reads as TGTGCCAGCAGTGAGGTACAGGGGGACTACAATGAGCAGTTCTTC. Translating it yields CASSEVQGDYNEQFF.

The rearrangement links TRBV28 to TRBJ1-2, with D perhaps TRBD1 (6 bases). Germline values: CDR1 MDHEN, CDR2 SYDVKM. The CDR3 loop spans 14 amino acids. V lost 8 bases to trimming and J lost 0 bases, with 13 bases between them. The CDR3 reads CASRWGRANYGYTF. The CDR3 DNA follows: TGTGCCAGCCGATGGGGGCGAGCTAACTATGGCTACACCTTC.

This chain uses TRBV20-1 with TRBJ1-2; TRBD1 matches at 8 bases. CDR3 length: 14 amino acids. Germline lookup yields CDR1 DFQATT and CDR2 SNEGSKA (reference sequence). V lost 3 bases and J lost 4; bases outside the gene matches: 7. The CDR3, as DNA: TGCAGTGCTAGTTTACAGGGGGAATTCTATGGCTACACCTTC. Its translation is CSASLQGEFYGYTF.

The chain recombines TRBV6-6 with TRBJ2-3, with 8 bases identical to TRBD2. The CDR3 is 14 residues long. The V and J ends lost 7 bases and 2 bases, in that order; junction bases with no gene match: 5. Germline CDR1 MNHNY, CDR2 SVGAGI (reference sequence). The CDR3 region has the DNA TGTGCCAGCACCCCTAGCGGGCTCACAGATACGCAGTATTTT. Translation gives CASTPSGLTDTQYF.

This clone was seen more than once but under ten times. The CDR3 DNA reads TGCAGCGCTCTCCCCACTTCTGGAAACACCATATATTTT. Its translation: CSALPTSGNTIYF. This chain links TRBV29-1 with TRBJ1-3; no clear D gene. V shed 7 bases and J shed 1 base, with 11 bases lying between them. The germline gives CDR1 SQVTM, CDR2 ANQGSEA. The CDR3 covers 13 residues. Variable domain in full (rest from reference TRBV29-1 and TRBJ1-3): SAVISQKPSRDICQRGTSLTIQCQVDSQVTMMFWYRQQPGQSLTLIATANQGSEATYESGFVIDKFPISRPNLTFSTLTVSNMSPEDSSIYLCSALPTSGNTIYFGEGSWLTVV.

The CDR3 here is CASSDGGMSYNEQFF. Here the CDR3 DNA reads TGCGCCAGCAGTGATGGCGGGATGTCCTACAATGAGCAGTTCTTC. The chain links TRBV10-2 to TRBJ2-1, with D maybe TRBD2 (6 bases). CDR1 WSHSY and CDR2 SAAADI come from the germline V gene. This CDR3 has 15 amino acids. Trimming left V 3 bases short and J 1 base short, with 10 bases between.